A selection of T cell receptor beta chains follows, all from one sample in a study of blood T cells in healthy people across ages. TCRdb passed the 5' RACE reads through MiXCR, listing each CDR3 protein once. In the table there are under 2,000,000 distinct CDR3 sequences, around half of which are singletons. Sequenced material: blood. The receptor source for this set is a woman aged 40-49 years in good health. CDR3s include the opening cysteine and the closing phenylalanine or tryptophan. A D gene is named only where the DNA matches it firmly. Clone size is not always given. Where it is, it says once, few, many or a class for expanded clones.

.	TRBV29-1	.	14	TRBJ1-4	TGCAGCGTCGGAACAGGAGCAACTAATGAAAAACTGTTTTTT	CSVGTGATNEKLFF
.	TRBV21-1	.	16	TRBJ2-7	TGTGCCAGCAGACTTAACGGGACAGGGGTCGGCTACGAGCAGTACTTC	CASRLNGTGVGYEQYF
few	TRBV28	TRBD1	15	TRBJ1-6	TGTGCCAGCAGTTTTGGGGACAGGGACCATTCACCCCTCCACTTT	CASSFGDRDHSPLHF
.	TRBV12-3/TRBV12-4	TRBD1	15	TRBJ2-7	TGTGCCAGTCGCGATCACACAGGGGGTAGGGACGAGCAGTACTTC	CASRDHTGGRDEQYF
.	TRBV11-2	.	12	TRBJ1-4	TGTGCCAGCAGCCTAGAGGGGCTGAGACTGTTTTTT	CASSLEGLRLFF
.	TRBV7-2	TRBD2	15	TRBJ2-1	TGTGCCAGCACCTATAGCGGGGGGGCCTACAATGAGCAGTTCTTC	CASTYSGGAYNEQFF
.	TRBV7-8	TRBD1	18	TRBJ1-6	TGTGCCAGCAGCGGGGAGAAACAGGGGGCTACCTATAATTCACCCCTCCACTTT	CASSGEKQGATYNSPLHF
.	TRBV7-2	.	16	TRBJ2-1	TGTGCCAGCAGCTTAGCAGGCAGGTCCCCACGCAATGAGCAGTTCTTC	CASSLAGRSPRNEQFF
.	TRBV24-1	.	17	TRBJ2-7	TGTGCCACCAGTGATGATACTGGGGGCTCATCCTACAATGAGCAGTACTTC	CATSDDTGGSSYNEQYF
few	TRBV7-7	TRBD2	16	TRBJ2-1	TGTGCTAGCAGCTTAACTAGCGGGGAAGGCTACAATGAGCAGTTCTTC	CASSLTSGEGYNEQFF
.	TRBV29-1	.	11	TRBJ1-2	TGCAGCGTCCCTAGGGCAGCCGGCTACACCTTC	CSVPRAAGYTF
.	TRBV4-3	.	15	TRBJ2-5	TGCGCCAGCAGCCCAGGGGTCCGGGGCGGAGAGACCCAGTACTTC	CASSPGVRGGETQYF
.	TRBV4-3	.	14	TRBJ2-7	TGCGCCAGCAGCCCCCAGAGTTTGGCCTACGAGCAGTACTTC	CASSPQSLAYEQYF
.	TRBV3-1	.	16	TRBJ2-4	TGTGCCAGCAGCCCTAACCCAGGGCTGGGCAAAAACATTCAGTACTTC	CASSPNPGLGKNIQYF
few	TRBV10-3	TRBD1	18	TRBJ2-6	TGTGCCATCAGGGCGGGACAGGGGGTGTTCTCTGGGGCCAACGTCCTGACTTTC	CAIRAGQGVFSGANVLTF
.	TRBV15	TRBD1	19	TRBJ1-2	TGTGTCACCAGCAGAGAAGGCTCGGGACAGGGGGCAGCTAACTATGGCTACACCTTC	CVTSREGSGQGAANYGYTF
.	TRBV7-2	.	13	TRBJ2-3	TGTACCAGCAGCTTAGCGGGGAGAGATACGCAGTATTTT	CTSSLAGRDTQYF
.	TRBV20-1	.	13	TRBJ1-4	TGCAGTGCCCCTGGGGAGAGTAATGAAAAACTGTTTTTT	CSAPGESNEKLFF
.	TRBV28	.	12	TRBJ1-1	TGTGCCAGTGTGACGCCTCCCGCTGAAGCTTTCTTT	CASVTPPAEAFF
many	TRBV3-1	.	13	TRBJ2-5	TGTGCCAGCAGTCAGCCAGGCCAAGAGACCCAGTACTTC	CASSQPGQETQYF
.	TRBV28	.	12	TRBJ2-7	TGTGCCAGCCTGATCTTGGGGAGCGAGCAGTACTTC	CASLILGSEQYF
.	TRBV7-2	TRBD1	13	TRBJ1-2	TGTGCCAGCACCCCCACAGGGGGCAATGGCTACACCTTC	CASTPTGGNGYTF
.	TRBV12-3/TRBV12-4	TRBD1	12	TRBJ1-2	TGTGCCAGCAGAACCCAGGGGGAGGGCTACACCTTC	CASRTQGEGYTF
few	TRBV11-2	.	14	TRBJ2-1	TGTGCCAGCCACGACAACAAGCGGGCCCATGAGCAGTTCTTC	CASHDNKRAHEQFF
.	TRBV29-1	.	14	TRBJ2-7	TGCAGCGTTGAACTTCCCGGGGAAGCTTACGAGCAGTACTTC	CSVELPGEAYEQYF
.	TRBV5-1	TRBD2	15	TRBJ2-3	TGCGCCAGCTACCGACTAGCGGGGGGCACAGATACGCAGTATTTT	CASYRLAGGTDTQYF
.	TRBV20-1	.	13	TRBJ2-5	TGCAGTGCGGAACGAGCGAACCAAGAGACCCAGTACTTC	CSAERANQETQYF
.	TRBV5-1	.	16	TRBJ2-1	TGCGCCAGCAGCCCTCGGGGACCCGAAGCCTACAATGAGCAGTTCTTC	CASSPRGPEAYNEQFF
.	TRBV25-1	.	17	TRBJ2-1	TGTGCCAGCAGTGTTTGGGGGGGCTCGAGCGGGGACAATGAGCAGTTCTTC	CASSVWGGSSGDNEQFF
.	TRBV12-3/TRBV12-4	TRBD2	12	TRBJ2-5	TGTGCCAGCACTTTTCGCGGGGGATCATGGTACTTC	CASTFRGGSWYF
.	TRBV28	.	12	TRBJ1-5	TGTGCCAGCAAAGGGGTTCATCAGCCCCAGCATTTT	CASKGVHQPQHF
.	TRBV18	.	19	TRBJ1-6	TGTGCCAGCTCACCACAATTGCCCGTCCGGAGCTCCTATAATTCACCCCTCCACTTT	CASSPQLPVRSSYNSPLHF
few	TRBV29-1	TRBD1	12	TRBJ2-5	TGCAGCGTACAGGGGACGGGCGAGACCCAGTACTTC	CSVQGTGETQYF